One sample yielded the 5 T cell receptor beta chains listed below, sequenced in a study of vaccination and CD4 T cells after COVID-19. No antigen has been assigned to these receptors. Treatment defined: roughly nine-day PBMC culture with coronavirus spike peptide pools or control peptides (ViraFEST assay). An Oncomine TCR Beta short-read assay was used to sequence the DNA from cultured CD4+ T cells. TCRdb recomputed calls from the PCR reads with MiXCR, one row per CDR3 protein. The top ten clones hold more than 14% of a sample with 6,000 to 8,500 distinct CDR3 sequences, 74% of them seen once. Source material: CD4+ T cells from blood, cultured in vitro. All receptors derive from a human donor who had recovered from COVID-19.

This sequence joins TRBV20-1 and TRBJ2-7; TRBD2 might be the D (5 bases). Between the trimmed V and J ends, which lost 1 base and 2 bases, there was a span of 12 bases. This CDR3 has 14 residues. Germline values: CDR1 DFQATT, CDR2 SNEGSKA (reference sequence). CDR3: CSARAPRGTYEQYF. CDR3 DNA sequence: TGCAGTGCTAGAGCCCCCCGGGGAACCTACGAGCAGTACTTC.

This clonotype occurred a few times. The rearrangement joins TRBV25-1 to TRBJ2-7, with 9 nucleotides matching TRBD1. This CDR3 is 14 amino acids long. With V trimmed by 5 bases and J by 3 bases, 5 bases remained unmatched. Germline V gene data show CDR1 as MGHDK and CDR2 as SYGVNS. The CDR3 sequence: CASSPGQGYYEQYF. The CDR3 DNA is TGTGCCAGCAGTCCGGGACAGGGTTACTACGAGCAGTACTTC.

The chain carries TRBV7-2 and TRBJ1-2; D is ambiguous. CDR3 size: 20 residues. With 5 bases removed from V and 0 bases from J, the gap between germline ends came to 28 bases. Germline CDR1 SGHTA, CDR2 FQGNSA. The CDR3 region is CASSPPGSARLYTPNYGYTF. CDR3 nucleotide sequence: TGTGCCAGCAGCCCACCGGGGAGTGCCAGATTATACACCCCTAACTATGGCTACACCTTC.

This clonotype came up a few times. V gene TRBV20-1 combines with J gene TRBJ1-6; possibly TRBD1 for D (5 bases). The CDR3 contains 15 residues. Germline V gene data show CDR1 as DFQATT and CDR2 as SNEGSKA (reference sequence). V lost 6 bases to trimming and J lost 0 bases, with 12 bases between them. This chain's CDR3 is CSARDRGSYNSPLHF. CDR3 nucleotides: TGCAGTGCACGGGACCGAGGCTCCTATAATTCACCCCTCCACTTT.

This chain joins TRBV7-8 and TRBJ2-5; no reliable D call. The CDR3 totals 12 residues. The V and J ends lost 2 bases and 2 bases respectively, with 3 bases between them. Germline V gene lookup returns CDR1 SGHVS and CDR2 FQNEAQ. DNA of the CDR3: TGTGCCAGCAGCTTACGACAAGAGACCCAGTACTTC. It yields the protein CASSLRQETQYF.